The 3 T cell receptor beta chains reported below all come from one sample, sequenced in a study of cytomegalovirus exposure and HLA in healthy donors. Clones were read by immunoSEQ multiplex PCR, and TCRdb kept only the in-frame ones, dropping some. The top ten clones hold under 1.5% of a sample with over 110,000 clones, 84% of them seen once. The sample comprised PBMCs. The receptors stem from a woman in her thirties in good health and CMV-seronegative.

The V gene is TRBV7-3, the J gene TRBJ2-5; TRBD2 matches 7 bases. Trimming removed 5 bases from V and 4 bases from J; junction bases left unmatched: 10. The CDR3 has 15 amino acids. Looked up from germline, CDR1 is SGHTA and CDR2 is FQGTGA. The CDR3 loop is CASSPRGREGETQYF. The DNA for the CDR3 is TGTGCCAGCAGCCCCCGGGGGAGGGAGGGAGAGACCCAGTACTTC.

The chain employs TRBV28 and TRBJ1-2; 7 bases are shared with TRBD1. V gave up 3 bases and J gave up 8 bases; unmatched junction bases: 12. Germline V gene lookup returns CDR1 MDHEN and CDR2 SYDVKM. This CDR3 is built from 15 residues. The CDR3 spells CASSLEAGGVSGYTF. The CDR3 bases are TGTGCCAGCAGTTTGGAGGCAGGGGGTGTGTCGGGCTACACCTTC.

The V and J genes are TRBV15 and TRBJ2-7; 7 nucleotides align to TRBD1. The CDR3 has 15 amino acids. Germline values: CDR1 LNHNV, CDR2 YYDKDF (reference sequence). J lost 4 bases, V lost 3 bases, and 9 bases had no gene match. CDR3 in DNA: TGTGCCACCAGCAGTCCGGGACAGACCTTTTACGAGCAGTACTTC. Protein sequence: CATSSPGQTFYEQYF.